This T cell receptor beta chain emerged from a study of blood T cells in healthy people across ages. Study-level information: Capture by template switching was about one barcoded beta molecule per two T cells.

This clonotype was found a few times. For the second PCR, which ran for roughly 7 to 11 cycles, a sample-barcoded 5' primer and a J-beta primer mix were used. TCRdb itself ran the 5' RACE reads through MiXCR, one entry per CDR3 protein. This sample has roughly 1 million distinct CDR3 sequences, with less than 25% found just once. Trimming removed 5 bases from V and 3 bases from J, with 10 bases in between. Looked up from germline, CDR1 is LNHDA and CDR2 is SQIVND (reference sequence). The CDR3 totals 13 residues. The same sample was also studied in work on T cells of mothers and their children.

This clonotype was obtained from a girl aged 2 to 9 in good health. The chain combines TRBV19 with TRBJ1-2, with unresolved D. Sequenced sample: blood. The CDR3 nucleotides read TGTGCCAGTAGTGCGTCGGGATACTATGGCTACACCTTC. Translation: CASSASGYYGYTF. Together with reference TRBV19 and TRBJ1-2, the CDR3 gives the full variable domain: DGGITQSPKYLFRKEGQNVTLSCEQNLNHDAMYWYRQDPGQGLRLIYYSQIVNDFQKGDIAEGYSVSREKKESFPLTVTSAQKNPTAFYLCASSASGYYGYTFGSGTRLTVV.